The T cell receptor beta chain described here comes from a study of cytomegalovirus exposure and HLA in healthy donors. On this clone itself: Its antigen remains unknown.

The germline V gene has CDR1 SEHNR and CDR2 FQNEAQ (reference sequence). Trimming cost V 7 bases and J 4 bases, with 8 bases left between them. This CDR3 region has 13 residues. Study results and limitations: Through in vitro validation, a few CMV-associated chains were shown to be specific for CMV antigens. Many donors shared some public TCRs, even though most TCR sequences were rare. TCR beta chains numbering roughly 150 were designated cytomegalovirus-associated.

Here immunoSEQ multiplex PCR was the method, and the copy in TCRdb shows in-frame clones only, minus some. The sample holds 150,000 to 200,000 clones; approximately 87% are singletons and the top ten take about 1.5%. This TCR derives from a woman in her twenties or thirties in good health and CMV-seronegative. The sample taken for sequencing was PBMCs. The rearrangement joins TRBV7-9 to TRBJ1-6; no clear D. The CDR3 bases are TGTGCCAGCAACAACGGGTATAATTCACCCCTCCACTTT. Its protein product is CASNNGYNSPLHF.